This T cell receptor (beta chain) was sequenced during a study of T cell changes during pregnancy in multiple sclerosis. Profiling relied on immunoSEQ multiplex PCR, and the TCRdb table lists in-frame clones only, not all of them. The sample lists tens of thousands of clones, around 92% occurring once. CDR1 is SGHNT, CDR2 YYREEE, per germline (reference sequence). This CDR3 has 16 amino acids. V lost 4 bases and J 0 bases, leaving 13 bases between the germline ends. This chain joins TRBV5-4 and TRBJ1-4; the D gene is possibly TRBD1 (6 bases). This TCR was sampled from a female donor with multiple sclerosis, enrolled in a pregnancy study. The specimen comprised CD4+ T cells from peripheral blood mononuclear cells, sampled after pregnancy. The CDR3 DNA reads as TGTGCCAGCAGCCTCGACAGGCCTTCAACTAATGAAAAACTGTTTTTT. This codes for CASSLDRPSTNEKLFF.